Each of the 10 T cell receptor beta chains below was sequenced from the same sample in a study of T cell changes during pregnancy in multiple sclerosis. Produced via immunoSEQ multiplex PCR; TCRdb's table is partial and in-frame only. The sample gives around 34,000 clones, around nine tenths of which show up once; over 8.5% is in the top ten. The sequencing used CD8+ T cells from peripheral blood mononuclear cells, collected before pregnancy. The receptors were gathered from a female donor with multiple sclerosis, enrolled in a pregnancy study.

The chain links TRBV5-1 to TRBJ2-7, with 7 bases fitting TRBD2. J was trimmed by 6 bases and V by 2 bases; bases with no gene match: 8. The length of the CDR3 is 14 residues. Germline lookup yields CDR1 SGHRS and CDR2 YFSETQ. DNA for the CDR3: TGCGCCAGCAGCTTAGTAGCGGGTTCTGGCGAGCAGTACTTC. Protein sequence: CASSLVAGSGEQYF. The variable domain in full, completed from reference TRBV5-1 and TRBJ2-7, reads KAGVTQTPRYLIKTRGQQVTLSCSPISGHRSVSWYQQTPGQGLQFLFEYFSETQRNKGNFPGRFSGRQFSNSRSEMNVSTLELGDSALYLCASSLVAGSGEQYFGPGTRLTVT.

J is TRBJ2-1 and V is TRBV27, with 13 nucleotides matching TRBD2. CDR3 length: 15 amino acids. Germline V CDR1 and CDR2: MNHEY, SMNVEV (reference sequence). Trimming at V came to 7 bases and at J to 8 bases, leaving 8 bases not matched to a gene. CDR3 sequence: CASTLTSGGVDEQFF. The CDR3 DNA sequence: TGTGCCAGCACCCTAACTAGCGGGGGGGTGGATGAGCAGTTCTTC.

The chain combines TRBV21-1 with TRBJ1-1. TRBV21-1 is termed a pseudogene. The CDR3 totals 14 residues. CDR3 loop: CASSGVRGSTEAFF. CDR3 DNA: TGTGCCAGCAGTGGGGTTCGGGGGAGCACTGAAGCTTTCTTT.

The chain combines TRBV29-1 with TRBJ2-1, with no clear D. Per germline, CDR1 SQVTM and CDR2 ANQGSEA. This CDR3 is built from 13 residues. Trimming stripped 4 bases from V and 2 bases from J, with 9 bases between. The CDR3 bases are TGCAGCGTTGCGGCGGAAGCCTACAATGAGCAGTTCTTC. Translation: CSVAAEAYNEQFF.

The rearrangement uses TRBV19 and TRBJ2-7; 14 nucleotides match TRBD2. This CDR3 region has 19 residues. The germline V gene has CDR1 LNHDA and CDR2 SQIVND (reference sequence). V trimming: 2 bases; J trimming: 0 bases; junction bases outside the gene matches: 9. CDR3: CASSILRPGTSGSSYEQYF. CDR3 nucleotides: TGTGCCAGTAGTATACTGAGACCCGGGACTAGCGGGAGCTCCTACGAGCAGTACTTC. The full variable domain, its missing parts supplied by reference TRBV19 and TRBJ2-7, is DGGITQSPKYLFRKEGQNVTLSCEQNLNHDAMYWYRQDPGQGLRLIYYSQIVNDFQKGDIAEGYSVSREKKESFPLTVTSAQKNPTAFYLCASSILRPGTSGSSYEQYFGPGTRLTVT.

The genes are TRBV19 and TRBJ1-4; TRBD1 matches at 9 bases. CDR3 size: 15 residues. Trimming cost V 5 bases and J 0 bases; bases outside gene matches: 1. CDR1 and CDR2 (germline): LNHDA, SQIVND (reference sequence). The DNA for the CDR3 is TGTGCCAGTAGTGGGACAGGGACAACTAATGAAAAACTGTTTTTT. Residues: CASSGTGTTNEKLFF. Full variable domain (rest looked up from reference TRBV19 and TRBJ1-4): DGGITQSPKYLFRKEGQNVTLSCEQNLNHDAMYWYRQDPGQGLRLIYYSQIVNDFQKGDIAEGYSVSREKKESFPLTVTSAQKNPTAFYLCASSGTGTTNEKLFFGSGTQLSVL.

About this clone: The junction and the germline gene differ at one end; a read error may be behind it. The chain recombines TRBV7-9 with TRBJ2-5, with 16 bases identical to TRBD2. CDR1 is SEHNR, CDR2 FQNEAQ, per germline (reference sequence). There are 19 residues in the CDR3. The CDR3 DNA follows: TGTGCCAGCAGCGTAGCGGGACTAGCGGGAGGGCCGGGTCTTGAGACCCAGTACTTC. As protein: CASSVAGLAGGPGLETQYF.

The chain's CDR3 is CASSLGSGSAPNEQFF. In DNA form, the CDR3 reads TGTGCCAGCAGCTTAGGGAGCGGGAGTGCCCCCAATGAGCAGTTCTTC. The gene calls are TRBV7-7 and TRBJ2-1, with 8 bases aligning to TRBD2. The CDR3 loop spans 16 amino acids. Germline CDR1 is SSHAT and CDR2 is FNYEAQ (reference sequence). The V gene end was trimmed by 1 base and the J gene end by 6 bases; junction bases not matched to a gene: 8.

This clone was counted a few times. The gene calls are TRBV5-4 and TRBJ1-2; the D is unclear. The CDR3 runs 12 residues. Trimming left V 2 bases short and J 6 bases short, with 8 bases between. The germline gives CDR1 SGHNT, CDR2 YYREEE (reference sequence). CDR3 sequence reads: CASSLTEDGYTF. The CDR3 nucleotides are TGTGCCAGCAGCTTAACCGAGGATGGCTACACCTTC.

This clone was counted only a few times. The V call is TRBV27, the J call TRBJ2-7; TRBD1 matches at 9 bases. There are 12 residues in the CDR3. J lost 6 bases, V lost 5 bases, and 2 bases had no gene match. In germline, CDR1 is MNHEY, CDR2 SMNVEV (reference sequence). CDR3 loop: CASSPTGGEQYF. Written as DNA, the CDR3 is TGTGCCAGCAGTCCGACAGGGGGCGAGCAGTACTTC.